The sequence of this TCR beta chain was determined in a study of T cells in tuberculosis. Across the study: In South Africa, adults with active tuberculosis were compared with IGRA-negative and latently infected IGRA-positive adolescents.

Sequenced by immunoSEQ multiplex PCR; TCRdb stores in-frame clones only, minus some. In the table there are 30,000 or so clones, about 91% of which are singletons. The CDR3 sequence is 13 residues long. The V gene lost 4 bases and the J gene lost 6 bases, with 12 bases spanning the gap. The V gene's germline CDR1 is LGHNA and CDR2 YNFKEQ. Whole-study results and caveats: Smaller distances to GMM-specific TCRs suggested their expansion in active tuberculosis.

In the case of this clone: Its antigen remains unidentified.

Noted time point: new active TB diagnosis, blood taken before or within 7 days of starting treatment. Included patients were adults of at least 18, HIV-seronegative, South African. The TCR sequence derives from an adult with tuberculosis. Some clones in this sample may be carry-over from other donors' samples. The rearrangement uses TRBV4-2 and TRBJ1-1; D is possibly TRBD1 (5 bases). The source was PBMCs, collected at tuberculosis diagnosis. The CDR3 nucleotides read TGTGCCAGCAGCCCGGACATGTCTTCTGAAGCTTTCTTT. This encodes CASSPDMSSEAFF.